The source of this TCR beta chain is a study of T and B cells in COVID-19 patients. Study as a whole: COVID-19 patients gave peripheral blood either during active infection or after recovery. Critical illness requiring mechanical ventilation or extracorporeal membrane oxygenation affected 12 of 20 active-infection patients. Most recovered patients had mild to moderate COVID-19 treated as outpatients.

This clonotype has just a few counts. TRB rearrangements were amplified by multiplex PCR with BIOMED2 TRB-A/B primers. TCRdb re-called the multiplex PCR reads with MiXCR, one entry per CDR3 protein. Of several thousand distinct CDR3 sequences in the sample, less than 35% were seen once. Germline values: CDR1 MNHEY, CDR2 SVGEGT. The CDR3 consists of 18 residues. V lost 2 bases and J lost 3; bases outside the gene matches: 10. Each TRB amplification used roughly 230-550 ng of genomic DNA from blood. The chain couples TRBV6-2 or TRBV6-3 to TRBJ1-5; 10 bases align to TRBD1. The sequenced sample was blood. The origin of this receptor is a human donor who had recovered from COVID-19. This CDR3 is CASSYQRDRGWANQPQHF. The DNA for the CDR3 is TGTGCCAGCAGTTACCAACGGGACAGGGGTTGGGCCAATCAGCCCCAGCATTTT.